The 9 T cell receptor beta chains presented below share a single source sample, sequenced in a study of tumour-infiltrating T cells in Burkitt lymphoma. Clones were read by immunoSEQ multiplex PCR, and TCRdb kept only the in-frame ones, dropping some. The sample records 1,000 to 1,500 clones, roughly 81% being singletons. The sample was tumor tissue. Every receptor here comes from a human donor with Burkitt lymphoma.

This clone is a singleton in its sample. This chain joins TRBV13 and TRBJ1-1; maybe TRBD1 (5 bases). The CDR3 has 13 residues. Trimming shortened V by 4 bases and J by 1 base, and 7 bases separated the two germline ends. Germline V gene lookup returns CDR1 PRHDT and CDR2 FYEKMQ (reference sequence). DNA for the CDR3: TGTGCCAGCAGCTCACAGGAGAACACTGAAGCTTTCTTT. This translates into CASSSQENTEAFF.

V usage is TRBV12-5 and J usage is TRBJ2-7; D might be TRBD1 or TRBD2, each matching 5 bases. The ends were cut back, 5 bases at V and 3 bases at J, with 14 bases in the middle. The CDR3 loop spans 14 amino acids. CDR1 and CDR2 (germline): LGHNT, FRNRAP. The CDR3 nucleotides are TGTGCTAGTGGTCCCGGGGCACATCACTACGAGCAGTACTTC. The encoded protein is CASGPGAHHYEQYF.

The genes are TRBV29-1 and TRBJ1-1; maybe TRBD1 (6 bases). V dropped 7 bases and J dropped 5 bases, with 17 bases sitting between them. Germline loops: CDR1 SQVTM, CDR2 ANQGSEA. CDR3 length: 13 amino acids. CDR3 nucleotide sequence: TGCAGCGGGAGAGACCCAAGGGGGACTGAAGCTTTCTTT. It yields the protein CSGRDPRGTEAFF.

The rearrangement joins TRBV7-9 to TRBJ2-7; D perhaps matches TRBD2 (6 bases). The CDR3 length is 15 residues. Germline V gene sequence: CDR1 SEHNR, CDR2 FQNEAQ (reference sequence). V lost 1 base, J lost 0 bases, and 10 bases lay in between. The CDR3 coding sequence is TGTGCCAGCAGCTTAGACCGGGACTCCTCCTACGAGCAGTACTTC. Protein sequence: CASSLDRDSSYEQYF.

The chain is built from TRBV4-2 and TRBJ2-2; D may be TRBD2 (5 bases). Trimming shortened V by 6 bases and J by 1 base, and 18 bases separated the two germline ends. Germline loops: CDR1 LGHNA, CDR2 YNFKEQ. The CDR3 is 17 residues long. In DNA, the CDR3 is TGTGCCAGCAGTCCCACCCCTGGACTTGTGAACACCGGGGAGCTGTTTTTT. It is translated as CASSPTPGLVNTGELFF.

This chain's CDR3 is CASSQRTGFTDTQYF. DNA of the CDR3: TGCGCCAGCAGCCAACGGACAGGGTTCACAGATACGCAGTATTTT. The chain joins TRBV4-1 to TRBJ2-3; 8 nucleotides match TRBD1. The CDR3 totals 15 residues. CDR1 is MGHRA and CDR2 is YSYEKL in the germline V gene. Germline trimming cut 2 bases from V and 2 bases from J; bases unmatched to any gene: 3.

The V and J genes are TRBV7-9 and TRBJ2-3, with 7 bases fitting TRBD1. This CDR3 region has 16 residues. V lost 5 bases, J lost 0 bases, and 8 bases stayed unmatched. Germline V lookup: CDR1 SEHNR, CDR2 FQNEAQ (reference sequence). CDR3 sequence (DNA): TGTGCCAGCAGCCCCTGGGACAGCCATAGCACAGATACGCAGTATTTT. Amino acids: CASSPWDSHSTDTQYF.

The chain is built from TRBV9 and TRBJ2-7; D unresolved. CDR1 and CDR2 from the germline V gene are SGDLS and YYNGEE. The germline V and J ends were trimmed by 0 bases and 5 bases, with 12 bases remaining between them. This CDR3 comprises 14 residues. CDR3 amino acids: CASSVELCTDEQYV. The DNA of the CDR3 is TGTGCCAGCAGCGTAGAATTGTGCACTGACGAGCAGTACGTC.

The chain recombines TRBV5-5 with TRBJ2-1, with a tentative D call TRBD2 (5 bases). Germline V lookup: CDR1 SGHKS, CDR2 YYEKEE (reference sequence). Trimming stripped 5 bases from V and 7 bases from J, with 10 bases between. The CDR3 runs 12 residues. The CDR3 DNA reads as TGTGCCAGCAGGGCGACGGGGAATGAGCAGTTCTTC. Its translation: CASRATGNEQFF.